This T cell receptor (beta chain) was observed in a study of glioma-infiltrating T cells after dendritic cell vaccination. The table came from immunoSEQ multiplex PCR; TCRdb's copy has only in-frame clones and leaves some out. The table includes over 80,000 clones, around four fifths detected once. About this clone itself: Antigen unknown.

Study-wide findings and caveats: Higher TCR clonality did not directly relate to longer survival. Patients with more pretreatment TILs had longer time to progression and survival.

With 2 bases clipped from V and 0 bases from J, the junction kept 11 bases outside the gene matches. The CDR3 totals 18 residues. Germline CDR1 is ENHRY and CDR2 is SYGVKD. The time point is: after dendritic cell vaccination, including at tumor progression/relapse. The chain joins TRBV10-3 to TRBJ2-3; 7 bases are a match to TRBD1. This material consisted of blood, taken after dendritic cell vaccination. This TCR derives from a human donor with glioblastoma. DNA for the CDR3: TGTGCCATCAGTGAGCGTCATGTAGGGGGCCCTAGCACAGATACGCAGTATTTT. Residues: CAISERHVGGPSTDTQYF.